Each of the 11 T cell receptor beta chains below was sequenced from the same sample in a study of T-cell memory formation after mild COVID-19. TCRdb itself ran the 5' RACE reads through MiXCR, one entry per CDR3 protein. Of hundreds of thousands of distinct CDR3 sequences listed, under 20% are singletons. Sequencing input: PBMCs or a T cell subset sorted from them (not recorded which). These receptors all stem from a man aged 18 to 29 who had mild COVID-19 (a few samples of this study predate the infection). Cell type and time point are not known.

The chain recombines TRBV29-1 with TRBJ2-5; D may correspond to TRBD1 or TRBD2 (5 bases each). Trimming removed 6 bases at V and 4 bases at J, with 12 bases between. The CDR3 runs to 12 residues. Per the germline V gene, CDR1 is SQVTM and CDR2 is ANQGSEA. The CDR3 DNA reads as TGCAGCGTGCTAGGGGACGGAGAGACCCAGTACTTC. Protein sequence: CSVLGDGETQYF.

This clonotype occurred a few times. This chain connects TRBV6-5 to TRBJ1-6, with 8 nucleotides matching TRBD1. Germline V CDR1 and CDR2: MNHEY, SVGAGI. Losses at the gene ends were 6 bases for V and 10 bases for J; bases not matched to a gene: 11. The length of the CDR3 is 15 residues. This CDR3 is CASRFDRGGHSPLHF. CDR3 sequence (DNA): TGTGCCAGCAGATTTGACAGGGGAGGACACTCACCCCTCCACTTT.

J is TRBJ1-2 and V is TRBV11-2; 7 nucleotides agree with TRBD1. J lost 6 bases, V lost 1 base, and 5 bases had no gene match. The V gene's germline CDR1 is SGHAT and CDR2 FQNNGV. This CDR3 comprises 14 residues. The CDR3 sequence: CASSLGRGEDGYTF. CDR3 DNA: TGTGCCAGCAGCTTAGGCAGGGGGGAGGATGGCTACACCTTC.

This clonotype occurred many times. The V gene is TRBV5-1, the J gene TRBJ2-5; D not resolved. The CDR3 covers 15 residues. The germline V gene encodes CDR1 SGHRS and CDR2 YFSETQ. Trimming took 0 bases from V and 5 from J, leaving 14 bases between them. This CDR3 is CASSLDPQRRETQYF. The DNA of the CDR3 is TGCGCCAGCAGCTTGGACCCTCAGAGACGGGAGACCCAGTACTTC.

This clonotype was picked up a small number of times. V usage is TRBV4-1 and J usage is TRBJ1-4; TRBD1 is a possible D gene (6 bases). CDR1 and CDR2 (germline): MGHRA, YSYEKL. CDR3 size: 13 residues. Trimming took 2 bases from V and 6 from J, leaving 7 bases between them. This chain's CDR3 is CASSQPGDEKLFF. CDR3 DNA: TGCGCCAGCAGCCAACCAGGGGATGAAAAACTGTTTTTT.

This clonotype occurred a few times. The chain combines TRBV12-3 or TRBV12-4 with TRBJ2-1; a possible D gene is TRBD2 (6 bases). The germline V and J ends were trimmed by 1 base and 4 bases, with 17 bases remaining between them. The CDR3 loop spans 17 amino acids. This CDR3 reads CASSLGAGTHNYNEQFF. The CDR3 DNA reads as TGTGCCAGCAGTTTAGGGGCCGGGACTCATAATTACAATGAGCAGTTCTTC.

The sample holds a few counts of this clonotype. This sequence joins TRBV4-1 and TRBJ2-3; a weak D match, TRBD2 (6 bases). Germline CDR1 reads MGHRA; CDR2 reads YSYEKL. The CDR3 runs 16 residues. Deletions cut 0 bases from V and 1 base from J, with 11 bases between. CDR3 region: CASSQEWASGTDTQYF. The CDR3 DNA is TGCGCCAGCAGCCAAGAGTGGGCTAGCGGCACAGATACGCAGTATTTT.

This chain connects TRBV5-1 to TRBJ2-3, with unresolved D. Trimming took off 0 bases at V and 3 bases at J, with 11 bases between the two ends. The CDR3 extends over 15 amino acids. The V gene's germline CDR1 is SGHRS and CDR2 YFSETQ. This chain's CDR3 is CASSLAWSVTDTQYF. CDR3 coding DNA: TGCGCCAGCAGCTTGGCCTGGTCAGTTACAGATACGCAGTATTTT.

J is TRBJ2-1 and V is TRBV12-3 or TRBV12-4, with D perhaps TRBD1 or TRBD2 (7 bases each). V shed 6 bases and J shed 7 bases, with 13 bases lying between them. The CDR3 sequence is 13 residues long. CDR3 DNA sequence: TGTGCCAGCAGATCTCAGGGGGGGAATGAGCAGTTCTTC. Its translation: CASRSQGGNEQFF.

This CDR3 reads CASSQLAANEQFF. The DNA for the CDR3 is TGTGCCAGCAGCCAGCTAGCGGCAAATGAGCAGTTCTTC. The rearrangement joins TRBV14 to TRBJ2-1, with 7 bases lining up with TRBD2. CDR1 is SGHDN, CDR2 FVKESK, per germline. The CDR3 length is 13 residues. The V gene end was trimmed by 3 bases and the J gene end by 7 bases; junction bases not matched to a gene: 3.

There are a few counts of this clonotype. CDR3 nucleotide sequence: TGCAGTGCTACCCTCGGCAGCACAGATACGCAGTATTTT. It yields the protein CSATLGSTDTQYF. This chain uses TRBV20-1 with TRBJ2-3; D remains unclear. The CDR3 has 13 residues. From germline, CDR1 is DFQATT and CDR2 SNEGSKA (reference sequence). Trimming removed 4 bases from V and 0 bases from J, with 8 bases in between.